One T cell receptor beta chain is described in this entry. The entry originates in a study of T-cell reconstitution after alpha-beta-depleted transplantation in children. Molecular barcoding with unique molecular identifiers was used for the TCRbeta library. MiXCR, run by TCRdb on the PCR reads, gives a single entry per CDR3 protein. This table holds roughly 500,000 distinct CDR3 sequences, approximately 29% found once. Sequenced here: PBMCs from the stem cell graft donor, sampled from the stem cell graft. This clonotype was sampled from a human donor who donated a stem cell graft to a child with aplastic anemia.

The CDR3 nucleotides are TGCAGTGCTAGGGGACTAGCGGGGATCACAGATACGCAGTATTTT. Its protein is CSARGLAGITDTQYF. V usage is TRBV20-1 and J usage is TRBJ2-3, with TRBD2 matching over 13 bases. V shed 3 bases and J 2 bases; nucleotides not matched to a gene: 2. The CDR3 loop spans 15 amino acids. The germline CDR1 and CDR2 sequences are DFQATT and SNEGSKA (reference sequence).